The 12 T cell receptor beta chains given below trace back to one sample, sequenced in a study of shared clonotypes between healthy human individuals. Clones were read by immunoSEQ multiplex PCR, and TCRdb kept only the in-frame ones, dropping some. The sample has 2 million to 2.5 million clones; more than 85% are singletons. Material: naive CD4+ T cells from PBMCs. Subset specified: CD45RA+ positively selected. Receptor source: a man aged 18 to 35 in good health. Some clones in this sample may be carry-over from other donors' samples.

The gene calls are TRBV4-2 and TRBJ1-1; the match to TRBD1 covers 7 bases. This CDR3 has 15 residues. J was trimmed by 0 bases and V by 3 bases; bases with no gene match: 4. The germline gives CDR1 LGHNA, CDR2 YNFKEQ. The DNA for the CDR3 is TGTGCCAGCAGCCAGGGCGACAGGGTGAACACTGAAGCTTTCTTT. Protein sequence: CASSQGDRVNTEAFF.

The CDR3 bases are TGCGCCAGCAGCCAAGGACTAGCGGGAGGGGCCTACGAGCAGTACTTC. Protein sequence: CASSQGLAGGAYEQYF. The chain joins TRBV4-3 to TRBJ2-7; 14 bases fit TRBD2. CDR1 is LGHNA and CDR2 is YSLEER in the germline V gene. The CDR3 has 16 amino acids. The junction had 1 base not matched to a gene; V was cut back by 1 base and J by 2 bases.

The chain uses TRBV5-4 and TRBJ2-7; 12 nucleotides line up with TRBD2. Germline V gene sequence: CDR1 SGHNT, CDR2 YYREEE (reference sequence). V shed 3 bases, J shed 4 bases, and the junction held 5 bases outside the gene matches. This CDR3 spans 15 amino acids. The CDR3 region is CASSSPGTSGYEQYF. In DNA form, the CDR3 reads TGTGCCAGCAGCTCCCCCGGGACTAGCGGGTACGAGCAGTACTTC.

Concerning this clone itself: Being one base from a much bigger clone, this may be a read error. Within the sample, other DNA sequences also encode this same CDR3. The V call is TRBV7-9, the J call TRBJ1-1, with a tentative D call TRBD1 (5 bases). This CDR3 is built from 12 residues. In germline, CDR1 is SEHNR, CDR2 FQNEAQ (reference sequence). The CDR3 sequence is CASSLVDTEAFF. CDR3 nucleotides: TGTGCCAGCAGCTTAGTGGACACAGAAGCTTTCTTT.

The rearrangement joins TRBV10-2 to TRBJ2-1; 7 bases fit TRBD2. The trim removed 3 bases at V and 3 bases at J, leaving 5 bases unmatched. The CDR3 is 15 residues long. The germline V gene encodes CDR1 WSHSY and CDR2 SAAADI. CDR3 residues: CASSENSGNYNEQFF. CDR3 nucleotides: TGCGCCAGCAGTGAAAACAGCGGGAACTACAATGAGCAGTTCTTC.

The V gene is TRBV5-6, the J gene TRBJ1-1; TRBD1 aligns across 7 bases. The V segment lost 3 bases and the J segment 8 bases; nucleotides outside the gene matches: 4. Germline V lookup: CDR1 SGHDT, CDR2 YYEEEE. The CDR3 spans 12 residues. DNA of the CDR3: TGTGCCAGCAGCTCATCAGGGGGGGAAGCTTTCTTT. It translates to CASSSSGGEAFF.

J is TRBJ2-1 and V is TRBV2; unclear D gene. Germline CDR1 reads SNHLY; CDR2 reads FYNNEI. The germline V and J ends were trimmed by 6 bases and 7 bases, with 10 bases remaining between them. This CDR3 has 12 amino acids. In DNA form, the CDR3 reads TGTGCCAGCAGCCTAGAATGGAATGAGCAGTTCTTC. Residues: CASSLEWNEQFF.

This clone has only one observation. The gene calls are TRBV2 and TRBJ1-3; TRBD1 might be the D (6 bases). CDR1 is SNHLY and CDR2 is FYNNEI in the germline V gene. The V gene lost 6 bases and the J gene lost 1 base, with 10 bases spanning the gap. This CDR3 is built from 14 residues. This CDR3 is CASRSGQSGNTIYF. CDR3 DNA sequence: TGTGCCAGCAGGAGCGGACAGTCTGGAAACACCATATATTTT.

The chain employs TRBV28 and TRBJ2-7, with D possibly TRBD2 on 5 matching bases. CDR1 and CDR2 (germline): MDHEN, SYDVKM. CDR3 length: 16 amino acids. Trimming stripped 1 base from V and 2 bases from J, with 15 bases between. The CDR3 is CASSLLLKAGTYEQYF. DNA of the CDR3: TGTGCCAGCAGTTTATTGCTTAAGGCGGGTACCTACGAGCAGTACTTC.

As DNA, the CDR3 is TGCAGCGCTGATGAAACTAGCGCTAGCACAGATACGCAGTATTTT. Translation gives CSADETSASTDTQYF. J is TRBJ2-3 and V is TRBV29-1, with 7 bases that match TRBD2. The CDR3 covers 15 residues. The V segment lost 7 bases and the J segment 0 bases; nucleotides outside the gene matches: 10. Germline CDR1 and CDR2: SQVTM and ANQGSEA.

The chain combines TRBV30 with TRBJ2-2; no clear D. The CDR3 is 14 residues long. Per germline, CDR1 GTSNPN and CDR2 SVGIG (reference sequence). V was trimmed by 0 bases and J by 3 bases, leaving 8 bases between them. CDR3 residues: CAWSVAVYTGELFF. CDR3 coding DNA: TGTGCCTGGAGTGTGGCGGTATACACCGGGGAGCTGTTTTTT.

The chain is built from TRBV5-1 and TRBJ2-2; D unresolved. This CDR3 has 14 amino acids. Trimming cost V 3 bases and J 6 bases, with 12 bases left between them. The germline V gene has CDR1 SGHRS and CDR2 YFSETQ. CDR3 protein: CASSSAWSPGELFF. For the CDR3, the DNA is TGCGCCAGCAGCTCGGCCTGGAGTCCCGGGGAGCTGTTTTTT.